A single sample gave rise to the 26 T cell receptor beta chains below, sequenced in a study of brain T cells in children with intractable seizures. Time point meaning: blood from clinic visit 5 months post-surgery; TSC patient then seizure free. Only in-frame clones appear in the TCRdb table, and some are missing; sequencing was by immunoSEQ multiplex PCR. The sample shows 300,000 to 400,000 clones, 93% of them seen only once. Sequences were derived from peripheral blood, sampled roughly 5 months after surgery. These receptors all stem from a boy in the first two years of life with tuberous sclerosis and intractable seizures.

The chain recombines TRBV3-1 (or the pseudogene TRBV3-2) with TRBJ2-1; 13 nucleotides line up with TRBD2. This CDR3 comprises 16 residues. J lost 7 bases, V lost 2 bases, and 5 bases had no gene match. From germline, CDR1 is LGHDT and CDR2 YNNKEL (reference sequence). As DNA, the CDR3 is TGTGCCAGCAGCCAAATGGGACTAGCGGGGAGGAATGAGCAGTTCTTC. It is translated as CASSQMGLAGRNEQFF.

The rearrangement joins TRBV15 to TRBJ2-7, with D tentatively TRBD2 (6 bases). There are 15 residues in the CDR3. Germline CDR1 reads LNHNV; CDR2 reads YYDKDF (reference sequence). The germline V and J ends were trimmed by 1 base and 0 bases, with 10 bases remaining between them. The CDR3 loop is CATSRAPGSSYEQYF. CDR3 in DNA: TGTGCCACCAGCAGAGCCCCCGGGAGCTCCTACGAGCAGTACTTC.

This chain links TRBV6-5 with TRBJ1-4; TRBD1 agrees at 9 bases. CDR1 and CDR2 (germline): MNHEY, SVGAGI. This CDR3 comprises 14 residues. Trimming cost V 4 bases and J 10 bases; bases outside gene matches: 7. The CDR3: CASSSTGGLVKLFF. CDR3 coding DNA: TGTGCCAGCAGTTCGACAGGGGGTTTAGTAAAACTGTTTTTT.

This clone came up once. This chain joins TRBV30 and TRBJ2-2; D unclear. The CDR3 has 11 residues. With 0 bases removed from V and 7 bases from J, the gap between germline ends came to 3 bases. The germline V gene encodes CDR1 GTSNPN and CDR2 SVGIG (reference sequence). The DNA for the CDR3 is TGTGCCTGGAGTGTAAGCGGGGAGCTGTTTTTT. This codes for CAWSVSGELFF.

The chain has TRBV5-6 and TRBJ1-2; TRBD1 aligns across 9 bases. CDR1 is SGHDT, CDR2 YYEEEE, per germline. The CDR3 length is 19 residues. V lost 4 bases to trimming and J lost 2 bases; unmatched junction nucleotides: 18. The CDR3 spells CASSEERRDRVGENYGYTF. The CDR3 DNA reads as TGTGCCAGCAGCGAAGAGCGCCGGGACAGGGTTGGGGAAAACTATGGCTACACCTTC.

The chain has TRBV6-2 or TRBV6-3 and TRBJ2-7; 8 bases are shared with TRBD2. This CDR3 spans 17 amino acids. From germline, CDR1 is MNHEY and CDR2 SVGEGT. V lost 2 bases and J lost 5; bases outside the gene matches: 14. The CDR3 DNA reads TGTGCCAGCAGTTACCCGATCTTGAGCGGGAGATCCAACGAGCAGTACTTC. Protein: CASSYPILSGRSNEQYF.

This clone has a single count. Other DNA sequences in this sample translate to the same CDR3. This chain links TRBV27 with TRBJ2-7, with 10 bases fitting TRBD2. The germline CDR1 and CDR2 sequences are MNHEY and SMNVEV (reference sequence). CDR3 length: 14 residues. With 5 bases clipped from V and 2 bases from J, the junction kept 3 bases outside the gene matches. As DNA, the CDR3 is TGTGCCAGCAGTCTAACTAGCGGGGCCTACGAGCAGTACTTC. Encoded protein: CASSLTSGAYEQYF.

CDR3 DNA: TGTGCCAGCAGCAAAGCAGAGGGACTGTACACTGAAGCTTTCTTT. It yields the protein CASSKAEGLYTEAFF. This chain uses TRBV21-1 with TRBJ1-1. TRBV21-1 counts as a pseudogene. This CDR3 has 15 residues.

The chain combines TRBV2 with TRBJ2-1; 9 bases map to TRBD2. V was pared by 10 bases and J by 0 bases, with 7 bases of the junction left unmatched. Looked up from germline, CDR1 is SNHLY and CDR2 is FYNNEI. The CDR3 covers 15 residues. The CDR3 spells CATRSGGPSYNEQFF. The CDR3 bases are TGTGCCACCCGTAGCGGGGGCCCCTCCTACAATGAGCAGTTCTTC.

This clone has just a few counts. V and J are TRBV7-9 and TRBJ1-1; 8 bases match TRBD1. Per the germline V gene, CDR1 is SEHNR and CDR2 is FQNEAQ (reference sequence). This CDR3 has 13 amino acids. With 5 bases clipped from V and 5 bases from J, the junction kept 4 bases outside the gene matches. In DNA, the CDR3 is TGTGCCAGCAGCGACAGGGGCTGGACTGAAGCTTTCTTT. Protein: CASSDRGWTEAFF.

The chain is built from TRBV11-2 and TRBJ2-7; D possibly corresponds to TRBD2 (5 bases). The CDR3 length is 13 residues. Trimming took 5 bases from V and 5 from J, leaving 13 bases between them. CDR1 SGHAT and CDR2 FQNNGV come from the germline V gene. CDR3 protein: CASSHGETDEQYF. For the CDR3, the DNA is TGTGCCAGCAGCCATGGGGAGACGGACGAGCAGTACTTC.

This chain uses TRBV7-8 with TRBJ2-2; 13 bases match TRBD2. CDR1 is SGHVS and CDR2 is FQNEAQ in the germline V gene. J was trimmed by 5 bases and V by 4 bases; bases with no gene match: 7. This CDR3 spans 17 amino acids. The CDR3 bases are TGTGCCAGCAGCTCCGGACTAGCGGGAGCTAGGACCGGGGAGCTGTTTTTT. Translating it yields CASSSGLAGARTGELFF.

This clone appeared a single time. The V and J genes are TRBV11-3 and TRBJ1-4, with TRBD1 matching over 7 bases. Trimming removed 5 bases from V and 5 bases from J; junction bases left unmatched: 8. Germline loops: CDR1 SGHNT, CDR2 YENEEA. The CDR3 runs 15 residues. CDR3 protein: CASSPGQALNEKLFF. CDR3 bases: TGTGCCAGCAGCCCTGGACAGGCACTCAATGAAAAACTGTTTTTT.

The table lists this clone with a count of one. The rearrangement joins TRBV5-6 to TRBJ1-4; weak D call: TRBD1 (5 bases). The germline gives CDR1 SGHDT, CDR2 YYEEEE. The V gene lost 2 bases and the J gene lost 5 bases, with 10 bases spanning the gap. The CDR3 has 14 amino acids. The CDR3 DNA sequence: TGTGCCAGCAGCTTCGGGGCGCCGAATGAAAAACTGTTTTTT. It codes for CASSFGAPNEKLFF.

V gene TRBV5-6 combines with J gene TRBJ1-3; D not certain. The V gene's germline CDR1 is SGHDT and CDR2 YYEEEE. V was clipped by 0 bases and J by 2 bases, with 12 bases between them. This CDR3 is 16 amino acids long. The CDR3 nucleotides read TGTGCCAGCAGCTTGGCCGGGGTCACAACTGGAAACACCATATATTTT. Translation: CASSLAGVTTGNTIYF.

V gene TRBV5-4 combines with J gene TRBJ2-1; 12 bases are shared with TRBD1. J lost 11 bases, V lost 3 bases, and 9 bases had no gene match. Germline CDR1 SGHNT, CDR2 YYREEE (reference sequence). This CDR3 is built from 15 residues. CDR3: CASSSYRDRGQQQFF. DNA of the CDR3: TGTGCCAGCAGCTCTTACCGGGACAGGGGGCAACAGCAGTTCTTC.

As DNA, the CDR3 is TGTGCCACCCTCCGCCCCGGCCAAGAGACCCAGTACTTC. Translating it yields CATLRPGQETQYF. The genes are TRBV6-5 and TRBJ2-5; D call uncertain. V was pared by 10 bases and J by 1 base, with 13 bases between. CDR1 MNHEY and CDR2 SVGAGI come from the germline V gene. This CDR3 contains 13 residues.

The V gene is TRBV2, the J gene TRBJ1-1; the D is unclear. V lost 7 bases and J lost 0, with 12 bases in between. This CDR3 has 14 residues. The germline V gene encodes CDR1 SNHLY and CDR2 FYNNEI. The CDR3 loop reads CASKRTYMNTEAFF. CDR3 DNA sequence: TGTGCCAGCAAACGTACGTACATGAACACTGAAGCTTTCTTT. Full variable domain (missing parts from reference TRBV2 and TRBJ1-1): EPEVTQTPSHQVTQMGQEVILRCVPISNHLYFYWYRQILGQKVEFLVSFYNNEISEKSEIFDDQFSVERPDGSNFTLKIRSTKLEDSAMYFCASKRTYMNTEAFFGQGTRLTVV.

The genes are TRBV6-5 and TRBJ1-5; the match to TRBD1 covers 8 bases. The germline CDR1 and CDR2 sequences are MNHEY and SVGAGI. After removal of 6 bases from V and 1 base from J, the junction contained 5 bases not matched to a gene. The CDR3 contains 15 residues. CDR3 nucleotide sequence: TGTGCCAGCAGCGACCAGGGGGCCAGCAATCAGCCCCAGCATTTT. It yields the protein CASSDQGASNQPQHF.

J is TRBJ1-6 and V is TRBV5-1; D is undetermined. The germline CDR1 and CDR2 sequences are SGHRS and YFSETQ. V was shortened by 1 base and J by 5 bases, with 13 bases between the two germline ends. The CDR3 runs 16 residues. CDR3 amino acids: CASSLRTGGNNSPLHF. In DNA, the CDR3 is TGCGCCAGCAGCTTGAGGACGGGCGGCAATAATTCACCCCTCCACTTT.

V usage is TRBV12-3 or TRBV12-4 and J usage is TRBJ1-6; maybe TRBD1 (6 bases). The CDR3 consists of 12 residues. Trimming removed 7 bases at V and 10 bases at J, with 11 bases between. The CDR3 DNA follows: TGTGCCAGCAACAGGGCCGGATCACCCCTCCACTTT. Its protein product is CASNRAGSPLHF.

V gene TRBV5-1 combines with J gene TRBJ2-7; possible D gene TRBD2, 5 bases. Germline loops: CDR1 SGHRS, CDR2 YFSETQ. With 2 bases removed from V and 5 bases from J, the gap between germline ends came to 14 bases. The CDR3 contains 14 residues. The CDR3 loop reads CASSLLYPGNEQYF. Here the CDR3 DNA reads TGCGCCAGCAGCTTACTCTATCCGGGGAACGAGCAGTACTTC.

The V call is TRBV7-8, the J call TRBJ1-2; D perhaps matches TRBD1 (5 bases). The germline V gene encodes CDR1 SGHVS and CDR2 FQNEAQ. The CDR3 spans 16 residues. Trimming shortened V by 1 base and J by 2 bases, and 14 bases separated the two germline ends. CDR3 DNA sequence: TGTGCCAGCAGCTTAGGGGCAGGGCTTTCAAACTATGGCTACACCTTC. Translation gives CASSLGAGLSNYGYTF.

A remark on this clone: At one of its ends the junction is not consistent with the germline gene, which may arise from a read error. J is TRBJ1-5 and V is TRBV18; TRBD1 agrees at 8 bases. Germline CDR1 is KGHSH and CDR2 is LQKENI. The CDR3 sequence is 17 residues long. The chain's CDR3 is CASSPPGQDDSNQPQHF. Written as DNA, the CDR3 is TGTGCCAGCTCGCCACCGGGACAGGATGATAGCAATCAGCCCCAGCATTTT.

The chain combines TRBV5-1 with TRBJ2-7; the D gene could be TRBD1 or TRBD2 (5 bases each). Germline CDR1 and CDR2: SGHRS and YFSETQ. V shed 1 base and J shed 4 bases, with 15 bases lying between them. This CDR3 contains 15 residues. The chain's CDR3 is CASSLNPGTEYEQYF. The CDR3 bases are TGCGCCAGCAGCTTGAATCCGGGGACGGAATACGAGCAGTACTTC.

The chain joins TRBV5-4 to TRBJ2-2; 9 positions match TRBD1. This CDR3 contains 13 residues. The V gene's germline CDR1 is SGHNT and CDR2 YYREEE (reference sequence). The V and J ends lost 4 bases and 7 bases, in that order; junction bases with no gene match: 2. The CDR3 DNA reads TGTGCCAGCAGCGAGACAGGGGGCGGGGAGCTGTTTTTT. Its protein is CASSETGGGELFF. The whole variable domain, remainder taken from reference TRBV5-4 and TRBJ2-2, is ETGVTQSPTHLIKTRGQQVTLRCSSQSGHNTVSWYQQALGQGPQFIFQYYREEENGRGNFPPRFSGLQFPNYSSELNVNALELDDSALYLCASSETGGGELFFGEGSRLTVL.